This entry lists 5 T cell receptor beta chains sequenced from one sample in a study of blood T cell repertoires in COVID-19. Profiled with immunoSEQ multiplex PCR; TCRdb holds only in-frame clones, not every one. This table has roughly 140,000 clones, just under 90% appearing once. Sequenced input: peripheral blood. The source of these receptors is a woman aged 80 or older with acute or convalescent COVID-19.

This chain connects TRBV6-6 to TRBJ2-5, with unresolved D. The V end was cut by 0 bases, the J end by 3 bases, with 5 bases between. The V gene's germline CDR1 is MNHNY and CDR2 SVGAGI (reference sequence). The CDR3 length is 13 residues. CDR3 nucleotide sequence: TGTGCCAGCAGTTACTCACTAAAAGAGACCCAGTACTTC. Translating it yields CASSYSLKETQYF.

The V and J genes are TRBV6-5 and TRBJ1-1; TRBD1 agrees at 7 bases. Looked up from germline, CDR1 is MNHEY and CDR2 is SVGAGI. J was trimmed by 5 bases and V by 5 bases; bases with no gene match: 8. This CDR3 comprises 14 residues. The CDR3 loop reads CASSQTGVRTEAFF. CDR3 in DNA: TGTGCCAGCAGTCAAACAGGGGTGAGGACTGAAGCTTTCTTT.

The chain joins TRBV30 to TRBJ1-6, with D tentatively TRBD1 (6 bases). Germline CDR1 GTSNPN, CDR2 SVGIG (reference sequence). The V end lost 7 bases, the J end lost 9 bases, and 25 bases lay between the germline ends. This CDR3 region has 16 residues. CDR3 region: CALLSGLGKGGSPLHF. Here the CDR3 DNA reads TGTGCCTTACTCTCTGGTCTGGGAAAAGGGGGTTCACCCCTCCACTTT.

This chain joins TRBV19 and TRBJ1-1; no firm D call. CDR1 and CDR2 (germline): LNHDA, SQIVND (reference sequence). Between the trimmed V and J ends, which lost 2 bases and 3 bases, there was a span of 7 bases. CDR3 length: 13 residues. The CDR3 sequence: CASSIPGYTEAFF. The DNA for the CDR3 is TGTGCCAGTAGTATACCGGGTTACACTGAAGCTTTCTTT.

This clone was seen just once. The chain joins TRBV7-2 to TRBJ2-3; TRBD1 matches at 9 bases. Per the germline V gene, CDR1 is SGHTA and CDR2 is FQGNSA. The junction had 10 bases not matched to a gene; V was cut back by 5 bases and J by 4 bases. The CDR3 consists of 16 residues. The CDR3 loop is CASSLTGQGGADTQYF. The CDR3 DNA follows: TGTGCCAGCAGCCTAACGGGACAGGGAGGAGCAGATACGCAGTATTTT.